Listed here is a single TCR beta chain. The target antigen is unknown. The data originate from a study of cytomegalovirus exposure and HLA in healthy donors. Study outcomes and limitations: A later analysis found that most CMV-associated TCR beta chains appeared HLA-restricted.

The PCR made use of 60 Vbeta and 13 Jbeta primers. Sequenced by immunoSEQ multiplex PCR; TCRdb stores in-frame clones only, minus some. This table holds over 75,000 clones, approximately 80% found once. V lost 4 bases to trimming and J lost 8 bases, with 12 bases between them. Per the germline V gene, CDR1 is SEHNR and CDR2 is FQNEAQ (reference sequence). This CDR3 comprises 13 residues. This sequence originates from a man in his fifties or sixties in good health and CMV-seropositive. The material sequenced was PBMCs. The chain joins TRBV7-9 to TRBJ2-1; TRBD2 might be the D (6 bases). This chain's CDR3 is CASSSGTGDEQFF. CDR3 bases: TGTGCCAGCAGCTCGGGTACGGGGGATGAGCAGTTCTTC.